This TCR beta chain was recovered during a study of blood T cells in healthy people across ages. Per the germline V gene, CDR1 is SGHDT and CDR2 is YYEEEE. The CDR3 contains 13 residues. The V end was cut by 5 bases, the J end by 12 bases, with 18 bases between. Every donor provided 9.5 to 10 milliliters of peripheral blood. Extraction of total RNA produced a minimum of 5 micrograms from each sample. General study results and limits: Both higher diversity and more naive CD4+ cells marked long-lived donors when set against aged donors.

This clonotype came up many times. Its antigen is unknown. A second roughly 7 to 11 cycle PCR used barcoded and J-beta primers. Each CDR3 protein is one row after TCRdb ran MiXCR on the 5' RACE reads. The sample carries about 590,000 distinct CDR3 sequences, about 30% recorded once. The chain recombines TRBV5-6 with TRBJ2-1; D may correspond to TRBD1 or TRBD2 (5 bases each). Input material: blood. The receptor was isolated from a woman aged 80 or over in good health. Written as DNA, the CDR3 is TGTGCCAGCAGTCCCGGGACCCACCGTGGGCAGTTCTTC. It codes for CASSPGTHRGQFF.